This TCR beta chain was recorded in a study of regulatory T cells in long-lasting Graves disease. On the study more broadly: Disease was considered persistent Graves' disease after over 5 years of antithyroid drugs (with positive TSH receptor antibodies). Regarding the study as a whole: Patients with persistent disease shared over 2,500 public clonotypes, outpacing the roughly 1,000 shared by new patients. TRBV28, TRBJ1-2 and TRBJ2-5 were segments that persistent disease favored.

The CDR3 is 14 amino acids. Losses at the gene ends were 4 bases for V and 6 bases for J; bases not matched to a gene: 8. Germline V gene lookup returns CDR1 SNHLY and CDR2 FYNNEI. This clonotype was counted at least ten times. Its antigen is undetermined. CDR3-region Arm-PCR and iRepertoire HTBI primers produced the TCR beta libraries. MiXCR, applied by TCRdb to the multiplex PCR reads, yields one record per CDR3 protein. The table records roughly 500,000 distinct CDR3 sequences, around a fifth of them present only once. Time point given: persistent/refractory GD, antithyroid drugs over 5 years with positive TRAb. Generation of the TCR library employed RNA extracted from PBMCs.

This chain links TRBV2 with TRBJ2-7; 8 nucleotides agree with TRBD2. The sequencing used peripheral blood mononuclear cells (PBMCs), collected when the disease was refractory, from a patient treated with antithyroid drugs. The origin of this receptor is a female donor with Graves disease. The CDR3 region is CASSGARRGAEQYF. CDR3 in DNA: TGTGCCAGCAGTGGGGCCCGGCGGGGGGCCGAGCAGTACTTC.